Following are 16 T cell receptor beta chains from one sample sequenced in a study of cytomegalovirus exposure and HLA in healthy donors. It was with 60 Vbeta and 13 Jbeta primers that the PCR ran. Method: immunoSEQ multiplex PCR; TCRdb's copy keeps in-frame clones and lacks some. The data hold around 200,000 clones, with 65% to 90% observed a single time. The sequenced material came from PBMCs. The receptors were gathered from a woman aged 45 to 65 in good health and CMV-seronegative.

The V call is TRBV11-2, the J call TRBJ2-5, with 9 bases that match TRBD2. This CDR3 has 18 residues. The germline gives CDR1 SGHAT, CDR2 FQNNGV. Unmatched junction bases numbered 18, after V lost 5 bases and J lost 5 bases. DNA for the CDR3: TGTGCCAGCAGCCTTAGGGGCGGGGGCGGGAGGGCCGAGGAGACCCAGTACTTC. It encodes CASSLRGGGGRAEETQYF.

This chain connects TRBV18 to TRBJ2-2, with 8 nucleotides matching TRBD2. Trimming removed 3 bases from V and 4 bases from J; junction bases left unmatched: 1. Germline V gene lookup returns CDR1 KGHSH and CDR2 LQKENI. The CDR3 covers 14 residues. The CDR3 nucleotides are TGTGCCAGCTCACCGGGACTAGGCACCGGGGAGCTGTTTTTT. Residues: CASSPGLGTGELFF.

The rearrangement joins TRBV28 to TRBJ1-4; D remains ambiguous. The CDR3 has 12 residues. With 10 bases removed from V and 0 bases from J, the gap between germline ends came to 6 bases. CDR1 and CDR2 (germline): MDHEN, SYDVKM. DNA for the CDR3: TGTGCCACCCGGTCAACTAATGAAAAACTGTTTTTT. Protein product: CATRSTNEKLFF.

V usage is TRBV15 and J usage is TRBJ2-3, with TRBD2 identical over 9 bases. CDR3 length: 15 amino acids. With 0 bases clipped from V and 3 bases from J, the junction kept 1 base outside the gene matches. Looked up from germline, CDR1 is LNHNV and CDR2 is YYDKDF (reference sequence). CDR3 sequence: CATSREAGGTDTQYF. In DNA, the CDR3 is TGTGCCACCAGCAGAGAGGCGGGAGGGACAGATACGCAGTATTTT.

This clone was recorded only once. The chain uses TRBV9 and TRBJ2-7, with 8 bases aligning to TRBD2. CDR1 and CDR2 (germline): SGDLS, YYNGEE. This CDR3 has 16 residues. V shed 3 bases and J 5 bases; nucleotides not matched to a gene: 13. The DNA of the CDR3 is TGTGCCAGCAGCGGGAAACCAAGCGGGAGTCCCCACGAGCAGTACTTC. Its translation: CASSGKPSGSPHEQYF. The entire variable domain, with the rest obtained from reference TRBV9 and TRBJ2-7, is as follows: DSGVTQTPKHLITATGQRVTLRCSPRSGDLSVYWYQQSLDQGLQFLIQYYNGEERAKGNILERFSAQQFPDLHSELNLSSLELGDSALYFCASSGKPSGSPHEQYFGPGTRLTVT.

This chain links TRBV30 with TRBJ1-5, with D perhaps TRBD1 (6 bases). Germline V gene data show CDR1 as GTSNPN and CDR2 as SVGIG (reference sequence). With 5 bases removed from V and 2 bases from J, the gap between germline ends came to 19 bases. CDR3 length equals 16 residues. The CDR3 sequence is CAWQRGKGNRNQPQHF. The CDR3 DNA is TGTGCCTGGCAAAGGGGGAAGGGGAATCGCAATCAGCCCCAGCATTTT.

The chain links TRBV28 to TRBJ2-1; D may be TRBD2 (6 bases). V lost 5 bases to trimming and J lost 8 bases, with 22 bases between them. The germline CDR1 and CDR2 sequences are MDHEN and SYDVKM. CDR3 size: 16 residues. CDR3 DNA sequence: TGTGCCAGCAGTACCATGAGGGCGGGAAGACGCGATGAGCAGTTCTTC. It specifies CASSTMRAGRRDEQFF. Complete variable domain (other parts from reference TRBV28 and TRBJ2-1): DVKVTQSSRYLVKRTGEKVFLECVQDMDHENMFWYRQDPGLGLRLIYFSYDVKMKEKGDIPEGYSVSREKKERFSLILESASTNQTSMYLCASSTMRAGRRDEQFFGPGTRLTVL.

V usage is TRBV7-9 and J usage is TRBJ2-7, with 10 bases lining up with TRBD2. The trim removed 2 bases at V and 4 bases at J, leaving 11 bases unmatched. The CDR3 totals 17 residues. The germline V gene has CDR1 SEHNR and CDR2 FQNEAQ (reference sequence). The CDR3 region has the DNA TGTGCCAGCAGCTTACCGGGGGGGCGACTAGCGGGTTACGAGCAGTACTTC. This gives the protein CASSLPGGRLAGYEQYF.

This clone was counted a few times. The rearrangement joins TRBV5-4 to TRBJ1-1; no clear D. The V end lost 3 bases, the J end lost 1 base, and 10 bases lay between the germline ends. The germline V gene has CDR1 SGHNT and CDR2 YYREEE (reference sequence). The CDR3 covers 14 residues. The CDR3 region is CASSSLGGNTEAFF. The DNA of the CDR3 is TGTGCCAGCAGCTCGCTCGGTGGGAACACTGAAGCTTTCTTT. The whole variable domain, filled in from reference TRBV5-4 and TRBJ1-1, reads ETGVTQSPTHLIKTRGQQVTLRCSSQSGHNTVSWYQQALGQGPQFIFQYYREEENGRGNFPPRFSGLQFPNYSSELNVNALELDDSALYLCASSSLGGNTEAFFGQGTRLTVV.

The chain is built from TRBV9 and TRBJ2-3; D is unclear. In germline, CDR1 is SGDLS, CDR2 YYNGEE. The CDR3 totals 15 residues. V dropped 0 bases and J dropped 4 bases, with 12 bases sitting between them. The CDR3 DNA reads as TGTGCCAGCAGCGTAGAAGTAAGCAGCGCAGATACGCAGTATTTT. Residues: CASSVEVSSADTQYF.

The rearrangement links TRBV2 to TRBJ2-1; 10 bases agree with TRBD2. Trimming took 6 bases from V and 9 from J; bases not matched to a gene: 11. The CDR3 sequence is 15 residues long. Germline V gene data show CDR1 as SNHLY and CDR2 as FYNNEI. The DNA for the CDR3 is TGTGCCAGCAGGGGGAGCGGGAGGGCGGGGGGTGAGCAGTTCTTC. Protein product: CASRGSGRAGGEQFF.

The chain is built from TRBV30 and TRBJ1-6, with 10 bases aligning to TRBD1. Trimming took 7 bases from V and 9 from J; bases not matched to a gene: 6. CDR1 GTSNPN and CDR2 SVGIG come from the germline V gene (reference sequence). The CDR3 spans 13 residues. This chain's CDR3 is CAFSGTGASPLHF. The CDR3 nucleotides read TGTGCCTTCTCCGGGACAGGGGCTTCACCCCTCCACTTT.

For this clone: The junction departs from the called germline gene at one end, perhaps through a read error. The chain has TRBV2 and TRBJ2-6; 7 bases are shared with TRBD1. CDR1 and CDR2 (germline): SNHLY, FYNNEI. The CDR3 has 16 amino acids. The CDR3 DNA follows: TGTGCCAACAGTGTTTCAGGGGGTTATGGGGCCAACGTCCTGACTTTC. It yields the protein CANSVSGGYGANVLTF.

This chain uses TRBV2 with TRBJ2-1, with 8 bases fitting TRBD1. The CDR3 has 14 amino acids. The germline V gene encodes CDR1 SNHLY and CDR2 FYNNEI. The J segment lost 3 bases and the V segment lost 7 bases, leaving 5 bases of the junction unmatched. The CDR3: CASKGQAHYNEQFF. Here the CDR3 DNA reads TGTGCCAGCAAGGGACAGGCCCACTACAATGAGCAGTTCTTC.

The CDR3 DNA reads as TGTGCCAGTATCAAAGGGGGGACAGGGTTCGACAATGAGCAGTTCTTC. Its protein is CASIKGGTGFDNEQFF. This chain uses TRBV19 with TRBJ2-1; 9 bases align to TRBD1. Germline CDR1 reads LNHDA; CDR2 reads SQIVND (reference sequence). Unmatched junction bases numbered 12, after V lost 7 bases and J lost 5 bases. The CDR3 has 16 amino acids. The whole variable domain, filled in from reference TRBV19 and TRBJ2-1, reads DGGITQSPKYLFRKEGQNVTLSCEQNLNHDAMYWYRQDPGQGLRLIYYSQIVNDFQKGDIAEGYSVSREKKESFPLTVTSAQKNPTAFYLCASIKGGTGFDNEQFFGPGTRLTVL.

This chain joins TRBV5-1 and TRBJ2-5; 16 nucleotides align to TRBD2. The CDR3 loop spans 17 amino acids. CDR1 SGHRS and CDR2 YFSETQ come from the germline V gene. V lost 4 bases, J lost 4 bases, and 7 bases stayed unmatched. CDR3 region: CASSEGLAGGKGETQYF. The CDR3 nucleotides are TGCGCCAGCAGCGAGGGACTAGCGGGAGGGAAGGGAGAGACCCAGTACTTC.